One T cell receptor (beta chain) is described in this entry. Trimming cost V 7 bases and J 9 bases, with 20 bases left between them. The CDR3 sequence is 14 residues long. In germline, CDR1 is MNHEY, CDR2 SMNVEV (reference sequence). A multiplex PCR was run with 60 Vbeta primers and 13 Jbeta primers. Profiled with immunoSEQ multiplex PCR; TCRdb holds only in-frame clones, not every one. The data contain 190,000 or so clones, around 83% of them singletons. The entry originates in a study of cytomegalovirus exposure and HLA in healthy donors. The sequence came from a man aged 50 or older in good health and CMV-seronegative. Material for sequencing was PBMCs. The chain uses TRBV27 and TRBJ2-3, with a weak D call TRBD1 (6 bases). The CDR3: CASTTGRGGRTQYF. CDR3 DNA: TGTGCCAGCACAACGGGCAGGGGTGGGCGGACGCAGTATTTT.